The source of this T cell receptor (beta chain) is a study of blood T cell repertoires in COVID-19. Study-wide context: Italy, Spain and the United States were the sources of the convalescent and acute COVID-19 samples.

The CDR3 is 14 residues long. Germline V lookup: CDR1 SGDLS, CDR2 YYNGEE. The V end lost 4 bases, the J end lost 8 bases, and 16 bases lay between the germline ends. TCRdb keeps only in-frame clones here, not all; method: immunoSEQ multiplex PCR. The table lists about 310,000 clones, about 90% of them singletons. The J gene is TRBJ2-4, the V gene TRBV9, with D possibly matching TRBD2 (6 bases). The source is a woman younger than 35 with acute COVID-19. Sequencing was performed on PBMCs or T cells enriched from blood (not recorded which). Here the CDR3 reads CASSHGDPGDIQYF. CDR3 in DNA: TGTGCCAGCAGCCACGGAGACCCGGGGGACATTCAGTACTTC.